The next 28 T cell receptor beta chains were all read from a single sample in a study of T cell responses to AZD1222 COVID-19 vaccine. Sequencing used immunoSEQ multiplex PCR; TCRdb keeps in-frame clones, though not all of them. The sample has about 160,000 clones; 91% are singletons. The sample was peripheral blood, taken on day 0 of AZD1222 vaccination. The receptors were gathered from an adult in good health.

The CDR3 region is CASSLDLLYEQYF. For the CDR3, the DNA is TGTGCCAGCAGTCTCGATTTACTCTACGAGCAGTACTTC. The chain links TRBV28 to TRBJ2-7, with D unclear. V was trimmed by 5 bases and J by 3 bases, leaving 11 bases between them. The germline V gene has CDR1 MDHEN and CDR2 SYDVKM. This CDR3 region has 13 residues.

CDR3 nucleotide sequence: TGTGCCAGTAGTCCTCAGACAGGCAACTATGGCTACACCTTC. This codes for CASSPQTGNYGYTF. The chain has TRBV19 and TRBJ1-2, with D perhaps TRBD1 (6 bases). Germline CDR1 and CDR2: LNHDA and SQIVND (reference sequence). V lost 5 bases and J 2 bases, leaving 12 bases between the germline ends. This CDR3 region has 14 residues.

A few counts support this clone. The chain has TRBV7-8 and TRBJ2-7; D is unresolved. The V end lost 1 base, the J end lost 3 bases, and 10 bases lay between the germline ends. This CDR3 comprises 14 residues. In germline, CDR1 is SGHVS, CDR2 FQNEAQ. CDR3 in DNA: TGTGCCAGCAGCTTAGTGGGTCTCGGCTACGAGCAGTACTTC. Amino acids: CASSLVGLGYEQYF.

V and J are TRBV5-4 and TRBJ1-1; D uncertain. CDR1 and CDR2 (germline): SGHNT, YYREEE (reference sequence). CDR3 length: 13 amino acids. With 4 bases removed from V and 7 bases from J, the gap between germline ends came to 14 bases. The CDR3 DNA reads as TGTGCCAGCAGCCCTAGTGGCCAGAATGAAGCTTTCTTT. Its protein is CASSPSGQNEAFF.

The V gene is TRBV5-1, the J gene TRBJ2-7; D might be TRBD1 (5 bases). Between the trimmed V and J ends, which lost 4 bases and 2 bases, there was a span of 16 bases. CDR1 SGHRS and CDR2 YFSETQ come from the germline V gene. The CDR3 consists of 15 residues. CDR3 nucleotide sequence: TGCGCCAGCAGCCCCGGGTTACAGGAAACCTACGAGCAGTACTTC. This encodes CASSPGLQETYEQYF. Looking up the rest from reference TRBV5-1 and TRBJ2-7 gives the full variable domain: KAGVTQTPRYLIKTRGQQVTLSCSPISGHRSVSWYQQTPGQGLQFLFEYFSETQRNKGNFPGRFSGRQFSNSRSEMNVSTLELGDSALYLCASSPGLQETYEQYFGPGTRLTVT.

The V call is TRBV27, the J call TRBJ2-3; 9 nucleotides agree with TRBD1. Germline trimming cut 3 bases from V and 3 bases from J; bases unmatched to any gene: 4. The CDR3 covers 15 residues. Germline loops: CDR1 MNHEY, CDR2 SMNVEV (reference sequence). As DNA, the CDR3 is TGTGCCAGCAGTTTCGGACAGGGGAGAACAGATACGCAGTATTTT. Translation gives CASSFGQGRTDTQYF.

The chain has TRBV12-3 or TRBV12-4 and TRBJ2-1; 7 bases agree with TRBD2. The trim removed 8 bases at V and 10 bases at J, leaving 2 bases unmatched. This CDR3 comprises 10 residues. The CDR3, as DNA: TGTGCCAGCGAAGCGGGAGAGCAGTTCTTC. It yields the protein CASEAGEQFF.

The V and J genes are TRBV10-1 and TRBJ1-1, with TRBD1 matching over 7 bases. After removal of 0 bases from V and 4 bases from J, the junction contained 5 bases not matched to a gene. Germline assignment: CDR1 WNHNN and CDR2 SYGVQD (reference sequence). This CDR3 comprises 15 residues. The CDR3: CASSESNRGLTEAFF. The DNA of the CDR3 is TGCGCCAGCAGTGAGTCGAACAGGGGCCTCACTGAAGCTTTCTTT.

This rearrangement joins TRBV10-3 to TRBJ1-1; a weak D match, TRBD1 (5 bases). Trimming took 10 bases from V and 1 from J, leaving 13 bases between them. Per the germline V gene, CDR1 is ENHRY and CDR2 is SYGVKD. The CDR3 consists of 13 residues. CDR3: CASLGEPNTEAFF. The CDR3, as DNA: TGTGCCAGCCTGGGGGAGCCGAACACTGAAGCTTTCTTT.

This clone has more than one count but fewer than ten. Here the CDR3 DNA reads TGTGCCAGTAGTTCAGCCTCCCGGGACGGAAGAAACACCATATATTTT. This translates into CASSSASRDGRNTIYF. This sequence joins TRBV19 and TRBJ1-3, with D perhaps matching TRBD1 (5 bases). V was trimmed by 5 bases and J by 5 bases, leaving 19 bases between them. From germline, CDR1 is LNHDA and CDR2 SQIVND (reference sequence). The CDR3 loop spans 16 amino acids.

This chain joins TRBV2 and TRBJ1-1; D is possibly TRBD1 (5 bases). The CDR3 contains 13 residues. Per the germline V gene, CDR1 is SNHLY and CDR2 is FYNNEI. Between the trimmed V and J ends, which lost 7 bases and 1 base, there was a span of 10 bases. The CDR3 spells CASTRDGNTEAFF. CDR3 nucleotides: TGTGCCAGCACCAGGGACGGGAACACTGAAGCTTTCTTT.

The chain combines TRBV19 with TRBJ2-3, with D perhaps matching TRBD2 (6 bases). V lost 5 bases, J lost 4 bases, and 22 bases lay in between. There are 17 residues in the CDR3. Germline loops: CDR1 LNHDA, CDR2 SQIVND (reference sequence). CDR3 in amino acids: CASSLRGLEIGADTQYF. In nucleotides, the CDR3 is TGTGCCAGTAGTCTGCGGGGTCTAGAAATCGGCGCAGATACGCAGTATTTT.

This chain connects TRBV3-1 (or the pseudogene TRBV3-2) to TRBJ1-6; 7 bases agree with TRBD1. In germline, CDR1 is LGHDT, CDR2 YNNKEL (reference sequence). The CDR3 spans 14 residues. Unmatched junction bases numbered 6, after V lost 3 bases and J lost 10 bases. As DNA, the CDR3 is TGTGCCAGCAGCCACCGACAGGGAGGCTCACCCCTCCACTTT. It is translated as CASSHRQGGSPLHF.

This clone was observed a few times. The rearrangement uses TRBV28 and TRBJ2-5; 9 positions agree with TRBD1. With V trimmed by 5 bases and J by 5 bases, 9 bases remained unmatched. This CDR3 spans 15 amino acids. Germline values: CDR1 MDHEN, CDR2 SYDVKM. In DNA form, the CDR3 reads TGTGCCAGCAGTCACCCGACAGGGGGTACGGAGACCCAGTACTTC. Its translation: CASSHPTGGTETQYF.

The chain has TRBV4-3 and TRBJ1-2; D is undetermined. Germline loops: CDR1 LGHNA, CDR2 YSLEER. This CDR3 contains 15 residues. Deletions cut 1 base from V and 8 bases from J, with 17 bases between. CDR3 sequence (DNA): TGCGCCAGCAGCCAAGTTGGCCAAAAAGAGTGGGGCTACACCTTC. Its protein is CASSQVGQKEWGYTF.

This clone was observed once. The V gene is TRBV5-8, the J gene TRBJ2-7; D is possibly TRBD2 (7 bases). The CDR3 sequence is 15 residues long. V shed 2 bases and J shed 0 bases, with 12 bases lying between them. CDR1 and CDR2 from the germline V gene are SGHTS and YDEGEE. CDR3 loop: CASSFRGGYSYEQYF. CDR3 DNA sequence: TGTGCCAGCAGCTTTCGCGGGGGCTACTCCTACGAGCAGTACTTC.

A note on this clone: Other DNA sequences in the same sample also yield this CDR3. This chain joins TRBV12-3 or TRBV12-4 and TRBJ1-1; D gene unclear. V lost 3 bases and J lost 2, with 4 bases in between. This CDR3 spans 12 amino acids. CDR3 nucleotide sequence: TGTGCCAGCAGTTTTGGAAACACTGAAGCTTTCTTT. Protein: CASSFGNTEAFF.

The chain combines TRBV29-1 with TRBJ2-6, with D unclear. Germline V CDR1 and CDR2: SQVTM, ANQGSEA. Deletions cut 5 bases from V and 0 bases from J, with 5 bases between. The CDR3 has 13 amino acids. CDR3 DNA sequence: TGCAGCGTTTATGTCTCTGGGGCCAACGTCCTGACTTTC. Its protein product is CSVYVSGANVLTF.

The rearrangement joins TRBV6-2 or TRBV6-3 to TRBJ1-5; D is unresolved. This CDR3 is 14 amino acids long. From germline, CDR1 is MNHEY and CDR2 SVGEGT. Trimming left V 2 bases short and J 6 bases short, with 11 bases between. The DNA of the CDR3 is TGTGCCAGCAGTTACCCCGAATCGGGTCAGCCCCAGCATTTT. Its translation is CASSYPESGQPQHF.

CDR3 nucleotides: TGTGCCAGCATTAAAGATCTGGGCACTGAAGCTTTCTTT. It encodes CASIKDLGTEAFF. The rearrangement uses TRBV27 and TRBJ1-1; D unresolved. This CDR3 is 13 amino acids long. Trimming took 7 bases from V and 4 from J, leaving 13 bases between them. From germline, CDR1 is MNHEY and CDR2 SMNVEV (reference sequence).

The genes are TRBV29-1 and TRBJ1-1; the D gene is possibly TRBD1 (6 bases). The V gene lost 7 bases and the J gene lost 0 bases, with 9 bases spanning the gap. Germline values: CDR1 SQVTM, CDR2 ANQGSEA. The CDR3 contains 12 residues. CDR3 in DNA: TGCAGCGGCGGGGACATGAACACTGAAGCTTTCTTT. Translation: CSGGDMNTEAFF.

This clone was seen only once. The rearrangement links TRBV2 to TRBJ2-1; TRBD2 matches at 12 bases. The CDR3 has 20 amino acids. V was clipped by 2 bases and J by 1 base; unmatched bases: 12. Germline-derived CDR1 and CDR2 are SNHLY and FYNNEI. CDR3 nucleotide sequence: TGTGCCAGCAGTGAAACGACTAGCGGGGGTGGAGGTGGATCCTACAATGAGCAGTTCTTC. It specifies CASSETTSGGGGGSYNEQFF.

The J gene is TRBJ1-1, the V gene TRBV5-1; D gene uncertain. Germline loops: CDR1 SGHRS, CDR2 YFSETQ. The CDR3 is made up of 13 amino acids. Trimming removed 4 bases from V and 2 bases from J, with 9 bases in between. The CDR3: CASSIVTNTEAFF. DNA for the CDR3: TGCGCCAGCAGCATCGTGACTAACACTGAAGCTTTCTTT.

The chain joins TRBV29-1 to TRBJ1-5; TRBD1 might be the D (6 bases). The CDR3 consists of 14 residues. CDR1 is SQVTM, CDR2 ANQGSEA, per germline. The V end was cut by 7 bases, the J end by 2 bases, with 15 bases between. The CDR3 bases are TGCAGCGCCAAAGGGGGAGGTGGCAATCAGCCCCAGCATTTT. This encodes CSAKGGGGNQPQHF.

This chain connects TRBV5-1 to TRBJ1-4; D gene unclear. Trimming left V 2 bases short and J 8 bases short, with 16 bases between. CDR1 and CDR2 (germline): SGHRS, YFSETQ. The CDR3 has 15 residues. The CDR3 spells CASSFRRPTEEKLFF. CDR3 in DNA: TGCGCCAGCAGCTTCCGGAGACCCACAGAGGAAAAACTGTTTTTT.

The chain carries TRBV5-1 and TRBJ1-6; TRBD1 matches 9 bases. CDR1 is SGHRS, CDR2 YFSETQ, per germline. The CDR3 consists of 16 residues. V dropped 0 bases and J dropped 9; count of bases not matched to a gene: 7. The chain's CDR3 is CASSLGDRVNSSPLHF. For the CDR3, the DNA is TGCGCCAGCAGCTTGGGGGACAGGGTAAACAGTTCACCCCTCCACTTT.

The rearrangement uses TRBV3-1 (or the pseudogene TRBV3-2) and TRBJ2-5; TRBD2 is a possible D gene (5 bases). Deletions cut 2 bases from V and 5 bases from J, with 9 bases between. CDR3 length: 13 amino acids. The germline V gene has CDR1 LGHDT and CDR2 YNNKEL (reference sequence). CDR3 in amino acids: CASSQKLVETQYF. The DNA for the CDR3 is TGTGCCAGCAGCCAAAAACTAGTGGAGACCCAGTACTTC.

This sequence joins TRBV7-2 and TRBJ2-5; 10 nucleotides match TRBD2. The germline V gene encodes CDR1 SGHTA and CDR2 FQGNSA. This CDR3 contains 15 residues. Trimming cost V 4 bases and J 5 bases; bases outside gene matches: 7. CDR3 sequence: CASSSAGTSDETQYF. CDR3 coding DNA: TGTGCCAGCAGCTCGGCCGGGACTAGCGACGAGACCCAGTACTTC.